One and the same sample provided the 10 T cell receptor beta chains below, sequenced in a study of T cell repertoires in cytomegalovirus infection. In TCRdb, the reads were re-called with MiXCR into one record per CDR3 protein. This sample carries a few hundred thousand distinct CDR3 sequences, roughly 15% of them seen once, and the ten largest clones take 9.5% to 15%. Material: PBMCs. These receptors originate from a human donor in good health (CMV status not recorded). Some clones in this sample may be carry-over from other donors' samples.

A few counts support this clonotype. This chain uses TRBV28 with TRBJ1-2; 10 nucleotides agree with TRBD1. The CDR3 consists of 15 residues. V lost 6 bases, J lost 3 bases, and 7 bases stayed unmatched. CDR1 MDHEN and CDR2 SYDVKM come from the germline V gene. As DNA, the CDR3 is TGTGCCAGCAGGACCGGCGGACAGGGGGACTATGGCTACACCTTC. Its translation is CASRTGGQGDYGYTF.

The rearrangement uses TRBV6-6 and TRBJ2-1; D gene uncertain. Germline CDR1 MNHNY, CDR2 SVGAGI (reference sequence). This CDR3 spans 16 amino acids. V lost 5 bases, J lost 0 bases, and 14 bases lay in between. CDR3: CASSTRTKSSYNEQFF. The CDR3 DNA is TGTGCCAGCAGTACTCGGACGAAGAGCTCCTACAATGAGCAGTTCTTC.

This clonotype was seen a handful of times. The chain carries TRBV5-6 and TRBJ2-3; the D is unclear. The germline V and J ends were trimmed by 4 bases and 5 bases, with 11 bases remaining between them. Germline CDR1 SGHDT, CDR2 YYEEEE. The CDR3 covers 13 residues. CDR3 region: CASSPGRIDTQYF. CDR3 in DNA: TGTGCCAGCAGCCCAGGACGGATAGATACGCAGTATTTT.

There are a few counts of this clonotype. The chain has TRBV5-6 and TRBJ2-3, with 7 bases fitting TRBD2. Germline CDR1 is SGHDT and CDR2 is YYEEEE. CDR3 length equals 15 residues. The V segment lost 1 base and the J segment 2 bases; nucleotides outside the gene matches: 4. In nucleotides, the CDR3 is TGTGCCAGCAGCTTGTTGCGGGGGATCACAGATACGCAGTATTTT. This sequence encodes CASSLLRGITDTQYF.

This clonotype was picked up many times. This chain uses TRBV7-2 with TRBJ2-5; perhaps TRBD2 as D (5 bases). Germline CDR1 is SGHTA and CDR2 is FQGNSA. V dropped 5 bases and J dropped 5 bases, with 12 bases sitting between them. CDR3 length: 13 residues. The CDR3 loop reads CASSLWERETQYF. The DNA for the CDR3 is TGTGCCAGCAGCCTCTGGGAGAGGGAGACCCAGTACTTC.

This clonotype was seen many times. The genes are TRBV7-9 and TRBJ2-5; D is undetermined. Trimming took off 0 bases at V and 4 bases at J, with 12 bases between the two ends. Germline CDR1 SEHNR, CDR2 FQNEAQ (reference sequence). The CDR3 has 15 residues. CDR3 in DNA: TGTGCCAGCAGCTTAGCATCCAGCAACTTAGAGACCCAGTACTTC. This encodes CASSLASSNLETQYF.

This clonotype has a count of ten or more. The CDR3 reads CASRPAVWGTQYF. The CDR3 DNA reads as TGTGCCAGCAGACCAGCGGTTTGGGGGACCCAGTACTTC. The chain uses TRBV6-2 or TRBV6-3 and TRBJ2-5; tentative D call: TRBD2 (5 bases). Looked up from germline, CDR1 is MNHEY and CDR2 is SVGEGT. The CDR3 is 13 amino acids. The V end was cut by 6 bases, the J end by 7 bases, with 15 bases between.

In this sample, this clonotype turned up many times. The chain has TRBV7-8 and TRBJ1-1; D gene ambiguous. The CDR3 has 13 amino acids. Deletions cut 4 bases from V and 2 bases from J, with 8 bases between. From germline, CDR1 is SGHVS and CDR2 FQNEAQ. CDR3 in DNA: TGTGCCAGCAGCTCCCAGGTTAACACTGAAGCTTTCTTT. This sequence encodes CASSSQVNTEAFF.

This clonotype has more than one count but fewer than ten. In DNA form, the CDR3 reads TGCGCCAGCAGCCAAATAATAGTTACGAACACCGGGGAGCTGTTTTTT. This sequence encodes CASSQIIVTNTGELFF. The chain recombines TRBV4-1 with TRBJ2-2; no firm D call. The germline gives CDR1 MGHRA, CDR2 YSYEKL. The CDR3 has 16 amino acids. The germline V and J ends were trimmed by 2 bases and 0 bases, with 10 bases remaining between them.

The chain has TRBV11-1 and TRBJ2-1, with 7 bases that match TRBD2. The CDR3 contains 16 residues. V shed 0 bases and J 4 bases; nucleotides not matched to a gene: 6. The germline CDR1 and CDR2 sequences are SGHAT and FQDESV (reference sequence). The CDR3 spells CASSLAGGGLYNEQFF. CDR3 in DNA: TGTGCCAGCAGCTTAGCGGGGGGGGGTCTATACAATGAGCAGTTCTTC.